The 15 T cell receptor beta chains in this list originate from one sample, sequenced in a study of blood T cell repertoires in COVID-19. Here immunoSEQ multiplex PCR was the method, and the copy in TCRdb shows in-frame clones only, minus some. The table includes 120,000 or so clones, approximately 87% detected once. Sequenced material: peripheral blood. These receptors were collected from a woman in her 70s with acute or convalescent COVID-19.

This clone occurred once. The chain uses TRBV28 and TRBJ1-1, with TRBD1 as a possible D gene (5 bases). CDR1 and CDR2 (germline): MDHEN, SYDVKM. The CDR3 loop spans 15 amino acids. V gave up 5 bases and J gave up 0 bases, with 13 bases separating them. CDR3 DNA: TGTGCCAGCAGTAATGACAGAAGAATGAACACTGAAGCTTTCTTT. Translating it yields CASSNDRRMNTEAFF.

V gene TRBV30 combines with J gene TRBJ1-2, with no clear D. V was clipped by 0 bases and J by 5 bases, with 7 bases between them. Germline CDR1 and CDR2: GTSNPN and SVGIG (reference sequence). This CDR3 region has 12 residues. CDR3 protein: CAWSVLNYGYTF. In DNA form, the CDR3 reads TGTGCCTGGAGTGTACTAAATTATGGCTACACCTTC.

This rearrangement joins TRBV19 to TRBJ1-5; perhaps TRBD1 as D (5 bases). The germline CDR1 and CDR2 sequences are LNHDA and SQIVND (reference sequence). The CDR3 consists of 16 residues. The ends were cut back, 7 bases at V and 3 bases at J, with 19 bases in the middle. CDR3 sequence reads: CASTLVGQGVNQPQHF. The CDR3 bases are TGTGCCAGTACCCTCGTCGGGCAGGGCGTCAATCAGCCCCAGCATTTT.

Here the CDR3 reads CSVDAGVLGGYTF. The CDR3 DNA reads TGCAGCGTCGACGCAGGGGTCCTCGGCGGCTACACCTTC. The chain couples TRBV29-1 to TRBJ1-2; TRBD1 might be the D (6 bases). With 6 bases removed from V and 8 bases from J, the gap between germline ends came to 19 bases. Germline CDR1 is SQVTM and CDR2 is ANQGSEA. The CDR3 consists of 13 residues.

This sequence joins TRBV19 and TRBJ1-1; D call uncertain. Germline V gene sequence: CDR1 LNHDA, CDR2 SQIVND (reference sequence). Trimming removed 7 bases at V and 1 base at J, with 16 bases between. This CDR3 region has 15 residues. The CDR3 protein is CASTHRSYANTEAFF. The CDR3 DNA reads TGTGCCAGTACCCACCGAAGCTATGCGAACACTGAAGCTTTCTTT.

This sequence joins TRBV7-6 and TRBJ2-7, with TRBD1 matching 7 bases. The CDR3 is made up of 14 amino acids. The germline V gene has CDR1 SGHVS and CDR2 FNYEAQ. The ends lost 6 bases at V and 3 bases at J; junction bases unmatched: 8. The CDR3, as DNA: TGTGCCAGCAGACCAGGGGGATTGGGCTACGAGCAGTACTTC. It translates to CASRPGGLGYEQYF.

The rearrangement joins TRBV5-1 to TRBJ2-7; 7 nucleotides agree with TRBD1. V was pared by 0 bases and J by 0 bases, with 9 bases of the junction left unmatched. The CDR3 runs to 17 residues. Germline assignment: CDR1 SGHRS and CDR2 YFSETQ. DNA for the CDR3: TGCGCCAGCAGCTTGGGTATAGGGGGCCTTAGCTCCTACGAGCAGTACTTC. Protein: CASSLGIGGLSSYEQYF.

The chain uses TRBV30 and TRBJ1-2; 9 bases map to TRBD1. The germline gives CDR1 GTSNPN, CDR2 SVGIG (reference sequence). The J segment lost 2 bases and the V segment lost 2 bases, leaving 15 bases of the junction unmatched. This CDR3 region has 18 residues. The CDR3 nucleotides are TGTGCCTGGAGTAGGTCTCGGACCGGGACAGGGAACAACTATGGCTACACCTTC. It is translated as CAWSRSRTGTGNNYGYTF.

This chain uses TRBV6-5 with TRBJ1-1; 8 bases match TRBD1. V trimming: 0 bases; J trimming: 12 bases; junction bases outside the gene matches: 9. This CDR3 spans 14 amino acids. Germline lookup yields CDR1 MNHEY and CDR2 SVGAGI. CDR3 DNA: TGTGCCAGCAGTTACTCTGGACAGGGTCTGGTATCTTTCTTT. Residues: CASSYSGQGLVSFF.

On this clone: Other DNA sequences in this sample translate to the same CDR3. This sequence joins TRBV10-1 and TRBJ1-1, with 9 bases lining up with TRBD1. CDR1 WNHNN and CDR2 SYGVQD come from the germline V gene (reference sequence). The trim removed 8 bases at V and 5 bases at J, leaving 6 bases unmatched. There are 13 residues in the CDR3. The CDR3 sequence: CASSGTGSTEAFF. The CDR3 nucleotides are TGCGCCAGCTCCGGGACAGGGTCGACTGAAGCTTTCTTT.

This chain connects TRBV6-5 to TRBJ2-1; 11 nucleotides match TRBD1. This CDR3 has 14 residues. The V segment lost 3 bases and the J segment 9 bases; nucleotides outside the gene matches: 4. In germline, CDR1 is MNHEY, CDR2 SVGAGI. The CDR3 bases are TGTGCCAGCAGTTATGGACAGGGGGCGCCTGAGCAGTTCTTC. This translates into CASSYGQGAPEQFF.

In this sample, this clone turned up once. The chain joins TRBV27 to TRBJ2-7, with 9 bases aligning to TRBD2. The CDR3 has 15 amino acids. J gave up 2 bases and V 1 base, and 3 bases lay outside the gene matches. Germline V lookup: CDR1 MNHEY, CDR2 SMNVEV (reference sequence). The CDR3 DNA follows: TGTGCCAGCAGTTTATTAGCGGGGGCCACCTACGAGCAGTACTTC. It yields the protein CASSLLAGATYEQYF.

The CDR3 nucleotides read TGTGCCAGCAGCTTAGCGCCCAAGTTCATTAAGGACAGGGGCAATGAGCAGTTCTTC. Its protein is CASSLAPKFIKDRGNEQFF. The rearrangement joins TRBV7-9 to TRBJ2-1; 9 nucleotides line up with TRBD1. Looked up from germline, CDR1 is SEHNR and CDR2 is FQNEAQ (reference sequence). V lost 0 bases to trimming and J lost 6 bases; unmatched junction nucleotides: 15. The CDR3 has 19 amino acids.

The chain employs TRBV5-1 and TRBJ1-4, with a possible D match to TRBD1 (5 bases). The CDR3 contains 14 residues. Trimming cost V 4 bases and J 2 bases, with 9 bases left between them. Germline V gene sequence: CDR1 SGHRS, CDR2 YFSETQ. As DNA, the CDR3 is TGCGCCAGCAGCCACAGGTTCACTAATGAAAAACTGTTTTTT. It yields the protein CASSHRFTNEKLFF.

Only one count was recorded for this clone. V gene TRBV28 combines with J gene TRBJ2-6; no reliable D call. Looked up from germline, CDR1 is MDHEN and CDR2 is SYDVKM. V lost 3 bases and J 3 bases, leaving 12 bases between the germline ends. The CDR3 has 16 residues. In nucleotides, the CDR3 is TGTGCCAGCAGTTTGCTGGGCCAAGGTGGGGCCAACGTCCTGACTTTC. It is translated as CASSLLGQGGANVLTF.